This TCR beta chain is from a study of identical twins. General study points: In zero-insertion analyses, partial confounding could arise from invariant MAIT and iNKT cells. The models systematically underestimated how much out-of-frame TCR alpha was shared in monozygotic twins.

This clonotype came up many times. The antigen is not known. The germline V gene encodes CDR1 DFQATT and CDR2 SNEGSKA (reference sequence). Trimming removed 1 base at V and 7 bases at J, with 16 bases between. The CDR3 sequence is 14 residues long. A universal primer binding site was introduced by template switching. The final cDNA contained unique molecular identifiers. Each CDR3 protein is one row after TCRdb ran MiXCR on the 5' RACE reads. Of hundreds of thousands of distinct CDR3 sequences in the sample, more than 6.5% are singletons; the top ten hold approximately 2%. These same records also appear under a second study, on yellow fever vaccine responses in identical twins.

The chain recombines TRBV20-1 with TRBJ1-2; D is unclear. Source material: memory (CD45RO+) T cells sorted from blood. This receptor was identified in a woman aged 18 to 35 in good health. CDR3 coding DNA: TGCAGTGCTAGAGTTCCCGAACTAATAGGTGGCTACACCTTC. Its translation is CSARVPELIGGYTF.